This entry features one T cell receptor beta chain sequence. The antigen is not known. This record belongs to a study of cytomegalovirus exposure and HLA in healthy donors. Study-level points and caveats: Among TCR beta chains, those listed as cytomegalovirus-associated numbered about 150.

CDR3 size: 15 residues. V lost 5 bases to trimming and J lost 2 bases, with 13 bases between them. Germline lookup yields CDR1 SGHRS and CDR2 YFSETQ. PCR employed 60 Vbeta and 13 Jbeta primers. Clones were read by immunoSEQ multiplex PCR, and TCRdb kept only the in-frame ones, dropping some. This sample has about 150,000 clones; about 84% occur once, and the top ten carry 5.5% to 6.5%. Sample: PBMCs. The chain joins TRBV5-1 to TRBJ1-4, with D unclear. This clonotype was obtained from a woman in her thirties or forties in good health and CMV-seropositive. CDR3 DNA sequence: TGCGCCAGCAGTCCTTTAGGAGGGACTAATGAAAAACTGTTTTTT. It encodes CASSPLGGTNEKLFF.